Shown below are 5 T cell receptor beta chains from a single sample sequenced in a study of blood T cells in healthy people across ages. A second PCR, run for 7 to 11 cycles, used a sample-barcoded 5' primer plus a J-beta primer mix. TCRdb re-called the 5' RACE reads with MiXCR, one entry per CDR3 protein. Of around 1,500,000 distinct CDR3 sequences listed, approximately 42% were seen once; the top ten hold 7.9%. Sequencing was performed on blood. All receptors derive from a woman aged 18-29 years in good health.

CDR3 nucleotide sequence: TGTGCCAGCTCACCATCGGGACAGGGATTCAATGAGCAGTTCTTC. Translated, it gives CASSPSGQGFNEQFF. The V and J genes are TRBV18 and TRBJ2-1; 9 nucleotides line up with TRBD1. Germline V gene data show CDR1 as KGHSH and CDR2 as LQKENI. The CDR3 spans 15 residues. Trimming at V came to 2 bases and at J to 6 bases, leaving 5 bases not matched to a gene. The complete variable domain, with remaining parts taken from reference TRBV18 and TRBJ2-1, reads NAGVMQNPRHLVRRRGQEARLRCSPMKGHSHVYWYRQLPEEGLKFMVYLQKENIIDESGMPKERFSAEFPKEGPSILRIQQVVRGDSAAYFCASSPSGQGFNEQFFGPGTRLTVL.

The rearrangement links TRBV4-1 to TRBJ2-5; 10 bases are a match to TRBD1. The CDR3 is 16 amino acids. J lost 5 bases, V lost 4 bases, and 10 bases had no gene match. In germline, CDR1 is MGHRA, CDR2 YSYEKL. The CDR3 loop reads CASSPWTGGIQETQYF. The DNA of the CDR3 is TGCGCCAGCAGCCCCTGGACAGGGGGTATCCAGGAGACCCAGTACTTC.

The sample holds a few counts of this clonotype. This rearrangement joins TRBV20-1 to TRBJ2-7; D gene uncertain. Per germline, CDR1 DFQATT and CDR2 SNEGSKA (reference sequence). Trimming removed 0 bases at V and 5 bases at J, with 11 bases between. The CDR3 is 13 residues long. The CDR3 is CSAREPFWDEQYF. In DNA form, the CDR3 reads TGCAGTGCTAGAGAGCCTTTCTGGGACGAGCAGTACTTC.

The chain uses TRBV6-5 and TRBJ1-2, with TRBD1 identical over 9 bases. The germline CDR1 and CDR2 sequences are MNHEY and SVGAGI. This CDR3 spans 15 amino acids. The trim removed 5 bases at V and 4 bases at J, leaving 8 bases unmatched. The CDR3: CASSPGTGTSYGYTF. Written as DNA, the CDR3 is TGTGCCAGCAGTCCCGGGACAGGGACCAGCTATGGCTACACCTTC.

The rearrangement links TRBV18 to TRBJ2-7, with 7 bases lining up with TRBD1. Trimming removed 5 bases from V and 6 bases from J; junction bases left unmatched: 16. The CDR3 is 16 amino acids. Germline CDR1 and CDR2: KGHSH and LQKENI. Written as DNA, the CDR3 is TGTGCCAGCTCAGCTCCCCCGCAGGGGGTTTTCCGCGAGCAGTACTTC. This sequence encodes CASSAPPQGVFREQYF.